Listed below are T cell receptor beta chains from one sample, sequenced in a study of low-dose radiotherapy and immunotherapy resistance in tumors. TCRdb reprocessed the reads with MiXCR, giving one entry per CDR3 protein. The data show about 50,000 distinct CDR3 sequences, 10% to 15% seen once. The starting material was PBMCs, obtained before treatment. The origin of the receptors is a female donor with ovarian cancer. Both conserved end residues are part of each CDR3. The D gene is left open where the match is weak. Clone size is shown for a subset of rows, as once, few, many or a class of expanded clone.

TRBJ1-2 | many | TRBV5-6 | NA | CASSLTPDYGYTF | TGTGCCAGCAGCTTGACTCCGGATTATGGCTACACCTTC
TRBJ1-2 | many | TRBV18 | NA | CASSPSSSGGDGYTF | TGTGCCAGCTCACCATCGAGTTCCGGGGGCGATGGCTACACCTTC
TRBJ1-1 | once | TRBV5-1 | NA | CASSVGIMGIEAFF | TGCGCCAGCAGCGTTGGAATTATGGGGATTGAAGCTTTCTTT
TRBJ1-4 | many | TRBV19 | NA | CASKGSRNEKLFF | TGTGCCAGTAAGGGCAGCCGTAATGAAAAACTGTTTTTT
TRBJ2-3 | many | TRBV28 | NA | CASSLWGLLTDTQYF | TGTGCCAGCAGCCTTTGGGGGCTACTCACAGATACGCAGTATTTT
TRBJ1-1 | many | TRBV6-1 | NA | CASSVGQGNTEAFF | TGTGCCAGCAGTGTCGGTCAGGGCAACACTGAAGCTTTCTTT
TRBJ1-2 | many | TRBV5-1 | TRBD1 | CASSRTGTNDYGYTF | TGCGCCAGCAGCAGGACAGGGACCAACGACTATGGCTACACCTTC
TRBJ1-2 | many | TRBV23-1 | TRBD1 | CASSLQGASTNYGYTF | TGCGCCAGCAGTCTACAGGGGGCGAGTACTAACTATGGCTACACCTTC
TRBJ2-7 | many | TRBV30 | NA | CAGQRTYEQYF | TGTGCCGGCCAGCGGACCTACGAGCAGTACTTC
TRBJ2-7 | many | TRBV6-6 | NA | CASSDSVRADYEQYF | TGTGCCAGCAGTGACAGCGTTCGGGCCGATTACGAGCAGTACTTC
TRBJ2-7 | many | TRBV13 | TRBD2 | CASSLRGDEQYF | TGTGCCAGCAGCTTACGGGGGGACGAGCAGTACTTC
TRBJ1-2 | few | TRBV30 | NA | CAWSRTGTRGYTF | TGTGCCTGGAGTCGAACAGGTACGCGAGGCTACACCTTC
TRBJ2-3 | many | TRBV5-1 | NA | CASSLEGASTDTQYF | TGCGCCAGCAGCTTGGAAGGGGCGAGCACAGATACGCAGTATTTT
TRBJ2-7 | many | TRBV6-2/TRBV6-3 | TRBD1 | CASILQGALYEQYF | TGTGCCAGCATATTACAGGGGGCTCTTTACGAGCAGTACTTC
TRBJ2-3 | many | TRBV3-1 | TRBD2 | CASSLEREVTDTQYF | TGTGCCAGCAGCCTAGAGCGGGAGGTCACAGATACGCAGTATTTT
TRBJ2-3 | many | TRBV20-1 | NA | CSARGGKAIGRTFSDTQYF | TGCAGTGCTAGAGGGGGCAAGGCGATAGGGCGGACTTTCTCGGATACGCAGTATTTT
TRBJ1-1 | many | TRBV7-3 | TRBD1 | CASSPDRGGTEAFF | TGTGCCAGCAGCCCCGACAGGGGAGGAACTGAAGCTTTCTTT
TRBJ2-2 | many | TRBV28 | TRBD2 | CASSLAGGFTGELFF | TGTGCCAGCAGCCTAGCGGGGGGGTTCACCGGGGAGCTGTTTTTT
TRBJ1-4 | NA | TRBV28 | NA | CASKATGRDEKLFF | TGTGCCAGCAAGGCAACTGGCAGGGATGAAAAACTGTTTTTT
TRBJ2-7 | many | TRBV30 | NA | CAWTGQPYEQYF | TGTGCCTGGACCGGACAACCCTACGAGCAGTACTTC
TRBJ1-2 | many | TRBV14 | TRBD1 | CASSQDLNRGTYGYTF | TGTGCCAGCAGCCAAGATCTTAACAGGGGGACCTATGGCTACACCTTC
TRBJ1-6 | NA | TRBV12-3/TRBV12-4 | NA | CASSPGTPSNSPLHF | TGTGCCAGCAGTCCCGGGACTCCAAGTAATTCACCCCTCCACTTT
TRBJ2-3 | many | TRBV27 | TRBD2 | CASSSRTSGRWSDTQYF | TGTGCCAGCAGTTCCCGGACTAGCGGGAGGTGGTCAGATACGCAGTATTTT
TRBJ2-3 | many | TRBV19 | TRBD2 | CASRMGLAGTDTQYF | TGTGCCAGTCGAATGGGCCTAGCGGGCACAGATACGCAGTATTTT
TRBJ2-7 | many | TRBV7-9 | NA | CAGGPTNSYEQYF | TGTGCCGGTGGGCCAACCAACTCCTACGAGCAGTACTTC
TRBJ1-5 | many | TRBV28 | TRBD1 | CAGARGVYQPQHF | TGTGCCGGGGCCAGGGGGGTGTATCAGCCCCAGCATTTT
TRBJ2-5 | many | TRBV5-1 | NA | CASSASGDVGTQYF | TGCGCCAGCAGCGCTTCTGGGGACGTGGGGACCCAGTACTTC
TRBJ2-7 | many | TRBV28 | TRBD1 | CASSSRDRVGYEQYF | TGTGCCAGCAGTTCCAGGGACAGGGTGGGTTACGAGCAGTACTTC
TRBJ2-3 | many | TRBV27 | NA | CASRPLGGVGNTQYF | TGTGCCAGCAGGCCCCTCGGCGGGGTCGGCAATACGCAGTATTTT
TRBJ2-7 | medium-sized | TRBV28 | NA | CASSLEWREQYF | TGTGCCAGCAGCCTGGAATGGCGGGAGCAGTACTTC
TRBJ2-6 | many | TRBV5-1 | NA | CASSLSPGANVLTF | TGCGCCAGCAGCTTAAGTCCTGGGGCCAACGTCCTGACTTTC
TRBJ2-7 | many | TRBV9 | TRBD2 | CASTRLAGGYGEQYF | TGTGCCAGCACACGCCTAGCGGGGGGATATGGGGAGCAGTACTTC
TRBJ2-5 | many | TRBV10-3 | TRBD1 | CAISRQGETQYF | TGTGCCATCAGTCGACAGGGAGAGACCCAGTACTTC
TRBJ2-3 | many | TRBV2 | NA | CASSGGPLTDTQYF | TGTGCCAGCTCCGGGGGACCACTCACAGATACGCAGTATTTT
TRBJ2-1 | many | TRBV5-1 | NA | CASSLSISGWDEQFF | TGCGCCAGCAGCTTGAGTATCTCGGGGTGGGATGAGCAGTTCTTC
TRBJ2-7 | many | TRBV28 | NA | CASSLSDVPGQYF | TGTGCCAGCAGTTTATCGGATGTACCCGGGCAGTACTTC
TRBJ1-2 | many | TRBV7-2 | TRBD1 | CASSQAGGQIYGYTF | TGTGCCAGCAGCCAAGCCGGGGGACAGATCTATGGCTACACCTTC
TRBJ2-7 | many | TRBV6-2/TRBV6-3 | NA | CASSLSLGGGGYEQYF | TGTGCCAGCAGTCTATCCCTCGGTGGGGGTGGCTACGAGCAGTACTTC
TRBJ2-5 | many | TRBV6-2/TRBV6-3 | NA | CASRGRNQETQYF | TGTGCCAGCAGAGGACGGAACCAAGAGACCCAGTACTTC
TRBJ1-2 | many | TRBV9 | TRBD1 | CASTPWTGMYYGYTF | TGTGCCAGCACCCCCTGGACAGGGATGTACTATGGCTACACCTTC
TRBJ1-2 | many | TRBV7-9 | NA | CASAEPRGYTF | TGTGCCAGCGCGGAACCGCGGGGCTACACCTTC
TRBJ1-2 | many | TRBV28 | NA | CASSFIRNGYTF | TGTGCCAGCAGTTTCATCCGGAATGGCTACACCTTC
TRBJ2-1 | NA | TRBV3-1 | NA | CASSQGRDGVSEQFF | TGTGCCAGCAGCCAAGGAAGAGACGGTGTGTCTGAGCAGTTCTTC
TRBJ1-1 | many | TRBV30 | NA | CAWTWLGEAFF | TGTGCCTGGACTTGGCTAGGAGAAGCTTTCTTT
TRBJ2-2 | many | TRBV9 | NA | CASSVLGGDAGELFF | TGTGCCAGCAGCGTGTTGGGTGGGGATGCCGGGGAGCTGTTTTTT
TRBJ2-5 | few | TRBV12-3/TRBV12-4 | NA | CASSLTGPFAETQYF | TGTGCCAGCAGTTTGACCGGACCGTTCGCAGAGACCCAGTACTTC
TRBJ1-2 | NA | TRBV7-2 | NA | CASSLGGWLNYGYTF | TGTGCCAGCAGCTTAGGGGGGTGGCTTAACTATGGCTACACCTTC
TRBJ2-7 | many | TRBV30 | TRBD2 | CALGLAGGSEQYF | TGTGCCTTGGGACTAGCGGGAGGAAGCGAGCAGTACTTC
TRBJ1-1 | NA | TRBV7-3 | NA | CASSSTGGINSEAFF | TGTGCCAGCAGCTCCACGGGGGGCATTAACTCTGAAGCTTTCTTT
TRBJ1-1 | many | TRBV7-8 | NA | CASSLDAGQNTEAFF | TGTGCCAGCAGCTTAGATGCTGGACAGAACACTGAAGCTTTCTTT
TRBJ1-1 | NA | TRBV18 | NA | CASSGAQGMNTEAFF | TGTGCCAGCTCAGGCGCACAGGGCATGAACACTGAAGCTTTCTTT
TRBJ2-2 | many | TRBV19 | NA | CASSIRGTRGTGELFF | TGTGCCAGTAGTATACGGGGGACGCGGGGCACCGGGGAGCTGTTTTTT